These T cell receptor beta chains were read from a single sample in a study of cytomegalovirus exposure and HLA in healthy donors. Profiled with immunoSEQ multiplex PCR; TCRdb holds only in-frame clones, not every one. The sample includes tens of thousands of clones, over 95% of them seen just once. What was sequenced was PBMCs. All receptors come from a man between 18 and 35 years old in good health and CMV-seronegative. Each CDR3 is given with its conserved first and last residue. A D gene is named only where the DNA matches it firmly. Clone size, where shown, is once, few, many, or a class for clones that have expanded.

-	TRBV6-1	-	TRBJ1-1	TGTGCCAGCAGTGACAGGGCTGGGACTGAAGCTTTCTTT	CASSDRAGTEAFF
once	TRBV7-7	-	TRBJ2-1	TGTGCTAGCAGCTCCGGGGCGGGAGAGCAGTTCTTC	CASSSGAGEQFF
-	TRBV15	-	TRBJ1-5	TGTGCCACCAGCAGACCTCGCGGGGGCAGCCATCAGCCCCAGCATTTT	CATSRPRGGSHQPQHF
-	TRBV5-6	-	TRBJ2-7	TGTGCCAGCAGCTGGGGAGCCTCCTACGAGCAGTACTTC	CASSWGASYEQYF
-	TRBV28	-	TRBJ2-3	TGTGCCAGCAGTCATGACAGTCGCACAGATACGCAGTATTTT	CASSHDSRTDTQYF
-	TRBV19	-	TRBJ1-2	TGTGCCAGTAGTATAGGGGGCGGCAGGAACTATGGCTACACCTTC	CASSIGGGRNYGYTF
-	TRBV5-8	-	TRBJ1-1	TGTGCCAGCAGCCTCTCGACAGCTCTCATGAACACTGAAGCTTTCTTT	CASSLSTALMNTEAFF
once	TRBV27	-	TRBJ1-1	TGTGCCAGCTCACAGGGGAACACTGAAGCTTTCTTT	CASSQGNTEAFF
-	TRBV4-1	TRBD2	TRBJ2-7	TGCGCCAGCAGCCAGGAGACTAGCGGGGGCTACGAGCAGTACTTC	CASSQETSGGYEQYF
-	TRBV27	-	TRBJ2-2	TGTGCCAGCAGTTTATCGTCGGGGTTGACCGGGGAGCTGTTTTTT	CASSLSSGLTGELFF
-	TRBV5-4	TRBD1	TRBJ2-5	TGTGCCAGCAGCCCGGGACAGGGGAAAGAGACCCAGTACTTC	CASSPGQGKETQYF
-	TRBV2	-	TRBJ2-7	TGTGCCAGCAGTTCGACTGGGACACTCTCCTACGAGCAGTACTTC	CASSSTGTLSYEQYF
-	TRBV6-1	TRBD1	TRBJ1-3	TGTGCCAGCAGTGAAGCGGCCAGGGGGAACACCATATATTTT	CASSEAARGNTIYF
-	TRBV2	-	TRBJ1-1	TGTGCCAGCAGTGAGGAAGGACAGCAGAACACTGAAGCTTTCTTT	CASSEEGQQNTEAFF
once	TRBV28	-	TRBJ1-2	TGTGCCAGCACCCGTCCGGGGGACCTTTTCTATGGCTACACCTTC	CASTRPGDLFYGYTF
-	TRBV19	TRBD1	TRBJ1-5	TGTGCCACCACACCTGGGACAGACAATCAGCCCCAGCATTTT	CATTPGTDNQPQHF
-	TRBV7-2	-	TRBJ1-2	TGTGCCAGCAGCTTAGCCGTGACATCAAACTATGGCTACACCTTC	CASSLAVTSNYGYTF
-	TRBV2	TRBD1	TRBJ2-3	TGTGCCAGCAGACAGGGGCCAGATACGCAGTATTTT	CASRQGPDTQYF
-	TRBV28	-	TRBJ2-3	TGTGCCAGCCCCCCAGAGGCGGCTAGCACAGATACGCAGTATTTT	CASPPEAASTDTQYF
-	TRBV5-4	-	TRBJ2-1	TGTGCCAGCAGCGAATGGACTTCCTACAATGAGCAGCTCTTC	CASSEWTSYNEQLF
-	TRBV27	-	TRBJ2-1	TGTGCCAGCAGACAGGACAGCTACAATGAGCAGTTCTTC	CASRQDSYNEQFF
-	TRBV9	-	TRBJ1-4	TGTGCCAGCAGCGTAGGGGGACAACCTAATGAAAAACTGTTTTTT	CASSVGGQPNEKLFF
-	TRBV29-1	-	TRBJ1-1	TGCAGCGTTGAAGAGGGGGCCACTGAAGCTTTCTTT	CSVEEGATEAFF
-	TRBV5-5	-	TRBJ1-3	TGTGCCAGCAGCTTGGACGATCGGAGGACGTCCATATATTTT	CASSLDDRRTSIYF
-	TRBV9	-	TRBJ1-1	TGTGCCAGCAGCTTACAGGGTCGAAACACTGAAGCTTTCTTT	CASSLQGRNTEAFF
-	TRBV12-5	-	TRBJ2-2	TGTGCTAGTGGTTTGGGACAGGGGGAGCTGTTTTTT	CASGLGQGELFF
-	TRBV5-1	TRBD2	TRBJ2-3	TGCGCCAGCAGCTTGGCCCCGAGCGGGAGCGTAGATACGCAGTATTTT	CASSLAPSGSVDTQYF
-	TRBV28	TRBD1	TRBJ1-6	TGTGCCAGCAGCTCAGGGGGCGGATCACCCCTCCACTTT	CASSSGGGSPLHF
once	TRBV30	-	TRBJ2-1	TGTGCCTGGAGTGTAACCCGGTACAATGAGCAGTTCTTC	CAWSVTRYNEQFF
-	TRBV19	TRBD1	TRBJ1-2	TGTGCCAGTAGTATGGACAGGGTGGGCTATGGCTACACCTTC	CASSMDRVGYGYTF
-	TRBV29-1	-	TRBJ1-3	TGCAGCGCTCCGAGGGGGTGGGTCTCTGGAAACACCATATATTTT	CSAPRGWVSGNTIYF
-	TRBV2	-	TRBJ2-7	TGTGCCAGCAGTGGGCCGAACTACGAGCAGTACTTC	CASSGPNYEQYF
-	TRBV5-5	-	TRBJ2-7	TGTGCCAGCAGCTTGGGAGCAGGGCACTCCTACGAGCAGTACTTC	CASSLGAGHSYEQYF
-	TRBV19	-	TRBJ1-3	TGTGCCAGCTACACAGGGTCTGGAAACACCATATATTTT	CASYTGSGNTIYF
-	TRBV28	TRBD1	TRBJ1-4	TGTGCCAGCAGAACCGAGGGGGCGGCTAATGAAAAACTGTTTTTT	CASRTEGAANEKLFF
-	TRBV2	-	TRBJ1-6	TGTGCCAGCAGTGGGACGGAGGAGTCCTATAATTCACCCCTCCACTTT	CASSGTEESYNSPLHF
once	TRBV20-1	-	TRBJ1-1	TGCAGCGCCGACATGAACACTGAAGCTTTCTTT	CSADMNTEAFF
-	TRBV28	TRBD1	TRBJ1-2	TGTGCCAGCAGTTCATACGGGACAGGTCCCTATGGCTACACCTTC	CASSSYGTGPYGYTF
-	TRBV19	-	TRBJ1-3	TGTGCCAGTAGTCTCCGGGACACAACTGGAAACACCATATATTTT	CASSLRDTTGNTIYF
-	TRBV5-6	-	TRBJ2-5	TGTGCCAGCAGCCACAGGGACCAAGAGACCCAGTACTTC	CASSHRDQETQYF
-	TRBV7-9	-	TRBJ2-7	TGTGCCAGCAGCAGAGGCGGGTACGAGCAGTACTTC	CASSRGGYEQYF
-	TRBV10-2	-	TRBJ1-1	TGCGCCAGCAGTGAGTCCAGGGCTGAAGCTTTCTTT	CASSESRAEAFF
-	TRBV5-8	-	TRBJ2-5	TGTGCCAGCAGCTTGTTCATTCCGGGATATCAAGAGACCCAGTACTTC	CASSLFIPGYQETQYF
once	TRBV27	-	TRBJ2-5	TGTGCCAGCACGGACTCTGGGGAGACCCAGTACTTC	CASTDSGETQYF
-	TRBV18	TRBD1	TRBJ2-7	TGTGCCAGCTCACCACCTGCGGACAGGGGGTTGAGGAGTTACGAGCAGTACTTC	CASSPPADRGLRSYEQYF
-	TRBV2	TRBD1	TRBJ2-5	TGTGCCAGCAGTTATACAGGGGGCGTTGGGGAGACCCAGTACTTC	CASSYTGGVGETQYF
-	TRBV6-1	-	TRBJ1-2	TGTGCCAGCACCCCAACGGAGGGAAAGTATGGCTACACCTTC	CASTPTEGKYGYTF
-	TRBV27	-	TRBJ1-3	TGTGCCAGCAGTTTAAACGGAGAGGGAAACACCATATATTTT	CASSLNGEGNTIYF
once	TRBV28	-	TRBJ2-7	TGTGCCAGCAGTTTACCAGTCGGGACCGGCGGGAACTCTTACGAGCAGTACTTC	CASSLPVGTGGNSYEQYF
-	TRBV28	-	TRBJ1-1	TGTGCCAGCAGACCTTCTAGACAGCTGAAAAACACTGAAGCTTTCTTT	CASRPSRQLKNTEAFF
-	TRBV19	TRBD1	TRBJ2-3	TGTGCCAGTAGTACCGACCCAGGACAGGGCAACGTTTATGCAGATACGCAGTATTTT	CASSTDPGQGNVYADTQYF
-	TRBV27	TRBD1	TRBJ1-4	TGTGCCAGCAAGTCGGGACAGATCAATGAAAAACTGTTTTTT	CASKSGQINEKLFF
-	TRBV11-2	-	TRBJ2-2	TGTGCCAGCAGCTTCCCCGGGAGAGGCACCGGGGAGCTGTTTTTT	CASSFPGRGTGELFF